A single T cell receptor beta chain is shown here with its context. Its cognate antigen is unknown. Germline V CDR1 and CDR2: SNHLY, FYNNEI. The CDR3 contains 15 residues. J gave up 4 bases and V 5 bases, and 9 bases lay outside the gene matches. Produced via immunoSEQ multiplex PCR; TCRdb's table is partial and in-frame only. Of more than 30,000 clones listed, 71% are singletons. This entry belongs to a study of STAT5B mutations in CD4+ large granular lymphocyte leukemia. Study observations and caveats: Top patient clones used TRBV06 genes more often: 8/27 versus 2/35 in controls. 25% of private leukemic clonotypes occurred rarely in other patients' non-leukemic repertoires.

The V gene is TRBV2, the J gene TRBJ2-7; 9 bases match TRBD1. Specimen: CD4+ T cells from blood buffy coats. This receptor was obtained from a human donor in good health. As DNA, the CDR3 is TGTGCCAGCAGTTCACCGGGACAGGGAGGATACGAGCAGTACTTC. It codes for CASSSPGQGGYEQYF.